The 15 T cell receptor beta chains presented below share a single source sample, sequenced in a study of CD8 T cells in ankylosing spondylitis. TCRdb re-derived calls from the 5' RACE reads in MiXCR, one entry per CDR3 protein. The sample shows 130,000 or so distinct CDR3 sequences, roughly 6.6% of them seen only once. The sequenced sample consisted of blood, either unsorted or a sorted T cell fraction (not recorded which). Receptors originate from a male donor with ankylosing spondylitis or in good health (not recorded which).

This clonotype was counted at least ten times. The gene calls are TRBV3-1 and TRBJ2-7, with 10 bases fitting TRBD2. Germline trimming cut 1 base from V and 0 bases from J; bases unmatched to any gene: 3. This CDR3 is 16 amino acids long. Germline V gene data show CDR1 as LGHDT and CDR2 as YNNKEL (reference sequence). DNA of the CDR3: TGTGCCAGCAGCCAAGTAGCTAGCGGGAGCTCCTACGAGCAGTACTTC. Encoded protein: CASSQVASGSSYEQYF.

This clonotype occurred many times. The V and J genes are TRBV14 and TRBJ2-5; D ambiguous. CDR1 and CDR2 from the germline V gene are SGHDN and FVKESK. This CDR3 has 13 amino acids. V gave up 1 base and J gave up 2 bases, with 5 bases separating them. The CDR3 reads CASSQGLQETQYF. The CDR3 DNA sequence: TGTGCCAGCAGCCAAGGTCTACAAGAGACCCAGTACTTC.

This clonotype has at least ten counts. The chain has TRBV5-1 and TRBJ2-5; TRBD1 matches at 8 bases. CDR1 is SGHRS, CDR2 YFSETQ, per germline. V shed 0 bases, J shed 5 bases, and the junction held 6 bases outside the gene matches. CDR3 length equals 15 residues. CDR3 DNA sequence: TGCGCCAGCAGCTTGGGACAGGGGCTGCTGGAGACCCAGTACTTC. Protein: CASSLGQGLLETQYF.

The chain joins TRBV5-4 to TRBJ2-3, with unresolved D. The V and J ends lost 7 bases and 4 bases respectively, with 10 bases between them. CDR1 is SGHNT and CDR2 is YYREEE in the germline V gene (reference sequence). The length of the CDR3 is 12 residues. CDR3 sequence reads: CASGSNPDTQYF. The DNA of the CDR3 is TGTGCCAGCGGTTCCAATCCAGATACGCAGTATTTT.

This clonotype was counted many times. The CDR3 sequence is CASSTGQSQDTQYF. The DNA for the CDR3 is TGTGCCAGCAGCACAGGACAGTCCCAAGATACGCAGTATTTT. V usage is TRBV5-6 and J usage is TRBJ2-3; maybe TRBD1 (6 bases). V was pared by 4 bases and J by 5 bases, with 14 bases between. This CDR3 is 14 amino acids long. The germline CDR1 and CDR2 sequences are SGHDT and YYEEEE.

Note on this clonotype: A much larger clone sits a single nucleotide away, making a read error possible. The chain has TRBV5-1 and TRBJ2-2; no clear D gene. Trimming shortened V by 4 bases and J by 5 bases, and 15 bases separated the two germline ends. The CDR3 sequence is 15 residues long. Germline V gene sequence: CDR1 SGHRS, CDR2 YFSETQ. The CDR3 bases are TGCGCCAGCAGCGCCGACACCTTCCGAACCGGGGAGCTGTTTTTT. Translated, it gives CASSADTFRTGELFF.

This clonotype was picked up many times. The rearrangement uses TRBV7-2 and TRBJ2-7; the match to TRBD2 covers 12 bases. The junction had 8 bases not matched to a gene; V was cut back by 5 bases and J by 6 bases. CDR1 and CDR2 (germline): SGHTA, FQGNSA. CDR3 length: 15 amino acids. The CDR3 reads CASSVTTSGRFEQYF. Here the CDR3 DNA reads TGTGCCAGCAGCGTAACCACTAGCGGGAGGTTCGAGCAGTACTTC.

The sample holds many counts of this clonotype. The V gene is TRBV12-3 or TRBV12-4, the J gene TRBJ2-1, with 9 bases that match TRBD2. The ends lost 0 bases at V and 5 bases at J; junction bases unmatched: 2. The CDR3 totals 15 residues. The CDR3 loop is CASSLALAGNNEQFF. CDR3 nucleotide sequence: TGTGCCAGCAGTTTAGCGCTAGCGGGAAACAATGAGCAGTTCTTC.

This clonotype was picked up many times. DNA for the CDR3: TGCGCCAGCAGCCCCAATGGGTATGGGTCCTACGAGCAGTACTTC. As protein: CASSPNGYGSYEQYF. The chain has TRBV5-1 and TRBJ2-7; no definite D call. The ends were cut back, 4 bases at V and 1 base at J, with 15 bases in the middle. The CDR3 is 15 amino acids. Per the germline V gene, CDR1 is SGHRS and CDR2 is YFSETQ.

This clonotype was counted ten times or more. The J gene is TRBJ2-2, the V gene TRBV20-1; 10 nucleotides line up with TRBD1. Trimming took 5 bases from V and 7 from J; bases not matched to a gene: 4. Germline CDR1 is DFQATT and CDR2 is SNEGSKA (reference sequence). CDR3 size: 13 residues. The CDR3 nucleotides read TGCAGTGCTCGACAGGGGGCGGGCGGGGAGCTGTTTTTT. The encoded protein is CSARQGAGGELFF.

This clonotype has a handful of counts. J is TRBJ2-7 and V is TRBV28; TRBD1 aligns across 9 bases. The CDR3 totals 16 residues. Germline trimming cut 4 bases from V and 4 bases from J; bases unmatched to any gene: 11. CDR1 and CDR2 (germline): MDHEN, SYDVKM. Here the CDR3 reads CASSSPGQGIIYEQYF. CDR3 DNA: TGTGCCAGCAGTTCCCCAGGACAGGGGATTATTTACGAGCAGTACTTC.

This clonotype was seen many times. This CDR3 is CSASVGARLDEQYF. The CDR3 DNA is TGCAGTGCTAGCGTGGGGGCGCGCTTAGACGAGCAGTACTTC. The V gene is TRBV20-1, the J gene TRBJ2-7; TRBD1 is a possible D gene (6 bases). The CDR3 runs to 14 residues. Between the trimmed V and J ends, which lost 3 bases and 5 bases, there was a span of 17 bases. In germline, CDR1 is DFQATT, CDR2 SNEGSKA (reference sequence).

This clonotype is labeled as large. The CDR3 region has the DNA TGCAGTGCTAGTCTGGGGGGACGCACTGAAGCTTTCTTT. Its translation is CSASLGGRTEAFF. This sequence joins TRBV20-1 and TRBJ1-1, with D possibly being TRBD1 (5 bases). CDR1 DFQATT and CDR2 SNEGSKA come from the germline V gene (reference sequence). The CDR3 spans 13 residues. Deletions cut 3 bases from V and 4 bases from J, with 12 bases between.

At least ten counts were recorded for this clonotype. The CDR3 DNA is TGTGCCAGCAGCCCCGGGACCCAATCTGAGCAGTTCTTC. This encodes CASSPGTQSEQFF. V gene TRBV12-3 or TRBV12-4 combines with J gene TRBJ2-1, with D perhaps being TRBD1 or TRBD2 (5 bases each). V gave up 6 bases and J gave up 9 bases, with 15 bases separating them. The CDR3 is 13 amino acids.

This clonotype was counted many times. The chain recombines TRBV5-1 with TRBJ2-5; 10 bases align to TRBD2. The germline V gene has CDR1 SGHRS and CDR2 YFSETQ. CDR3 length: 17 amino acids. V lost 0 bases to trimming and J lost 4 bases; unmatched junction nucleotides: 9. As DNA, the CDR3 is TGCGCCAGCAGCTTGGTTCCCCCTAGCGGGGGAGGAGAGACCCAGTACTTC. This encodes CASSLVPPSGGGETQYF.